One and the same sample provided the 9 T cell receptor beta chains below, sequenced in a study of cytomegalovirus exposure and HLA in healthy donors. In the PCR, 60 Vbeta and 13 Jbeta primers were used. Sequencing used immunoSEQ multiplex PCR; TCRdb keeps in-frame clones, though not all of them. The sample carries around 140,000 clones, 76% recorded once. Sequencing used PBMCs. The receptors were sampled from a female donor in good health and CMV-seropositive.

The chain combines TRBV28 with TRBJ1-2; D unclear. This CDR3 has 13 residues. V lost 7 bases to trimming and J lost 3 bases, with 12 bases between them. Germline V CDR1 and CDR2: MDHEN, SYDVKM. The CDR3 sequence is CASIPGLDYGYTF. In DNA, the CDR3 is TGTGCCAGCATTCCCGGACTGGACTATGGCTACACCTTC.

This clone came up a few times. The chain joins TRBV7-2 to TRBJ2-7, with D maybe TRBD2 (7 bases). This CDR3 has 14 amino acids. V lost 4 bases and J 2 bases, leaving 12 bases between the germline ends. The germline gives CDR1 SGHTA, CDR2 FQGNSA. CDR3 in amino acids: CASSSRGAPYEQYF. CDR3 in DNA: TGTGCCAGCAGCTCCCGGGGGGCCCCCTACGAGCAGTACTTC.

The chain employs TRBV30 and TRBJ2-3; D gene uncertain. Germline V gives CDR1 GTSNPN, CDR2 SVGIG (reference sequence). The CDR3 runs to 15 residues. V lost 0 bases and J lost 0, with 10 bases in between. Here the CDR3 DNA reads TGTGCCTGGAGTGTATTCGTTTCCAGCACAGATACGCAGTATTTT. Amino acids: CAWSVFVSSTDTQYF.

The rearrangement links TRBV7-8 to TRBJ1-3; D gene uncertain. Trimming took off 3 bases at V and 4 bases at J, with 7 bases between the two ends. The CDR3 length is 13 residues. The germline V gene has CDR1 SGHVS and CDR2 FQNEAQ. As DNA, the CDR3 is TGTGCCAGCAGCTTGGAGCGCGGAAACACCATATATTTT. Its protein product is CASSLERGNTIYF.

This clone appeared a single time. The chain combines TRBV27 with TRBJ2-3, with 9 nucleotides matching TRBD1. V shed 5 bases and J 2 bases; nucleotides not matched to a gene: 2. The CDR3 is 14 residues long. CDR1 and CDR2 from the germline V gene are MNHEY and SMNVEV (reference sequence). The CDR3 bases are TGTGCCAGCAGTCGACAGGGGGACACAGATACGCAGTATTTT. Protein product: CASSRQGDTDTQYF.

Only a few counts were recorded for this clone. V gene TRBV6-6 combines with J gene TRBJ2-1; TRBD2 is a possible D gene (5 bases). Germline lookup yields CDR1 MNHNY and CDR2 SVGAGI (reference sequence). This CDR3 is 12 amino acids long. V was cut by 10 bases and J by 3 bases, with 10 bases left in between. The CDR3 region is CATGENYNEQFF. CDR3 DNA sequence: TGTGCCACTGGGGAGAACTACAATGAGCAGTTCTTC.

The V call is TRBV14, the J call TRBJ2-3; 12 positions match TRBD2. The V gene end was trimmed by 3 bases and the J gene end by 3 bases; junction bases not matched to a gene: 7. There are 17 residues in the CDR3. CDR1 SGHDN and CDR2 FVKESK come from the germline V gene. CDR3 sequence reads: CASSHPKTSGSTDTQYF. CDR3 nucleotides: TGTGCCAGCAGCCATCCCAAGACTAGCGGGAGTACAGATACGCAGTATTTT.

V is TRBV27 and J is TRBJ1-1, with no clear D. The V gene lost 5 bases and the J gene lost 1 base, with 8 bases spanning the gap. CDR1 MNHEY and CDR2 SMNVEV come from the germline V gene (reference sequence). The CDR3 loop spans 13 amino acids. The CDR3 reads CASSPRWNTEAFF. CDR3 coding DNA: TGTGCCAGCAGTCCCCGGTGGAACACTGAAGCTTTCTTT.

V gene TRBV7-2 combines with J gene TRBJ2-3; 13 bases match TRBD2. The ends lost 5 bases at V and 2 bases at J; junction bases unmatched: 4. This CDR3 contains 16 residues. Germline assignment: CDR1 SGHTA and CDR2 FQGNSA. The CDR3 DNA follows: TGTGCCAGCAGCCTTGGACTAGCGGGAGTCACAGATACGCAGTATTTT. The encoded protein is CASSLGLAGVTDTQYF.